This is a list of T cell receptor beta chains from one sample in a study of blood T cell repertoires in COVID-19. Some clones are missing from TCRdb's copy, which holds only in-frame ones; the method was immunoSEQ multiplex PCR. The sample includes around 190,000 clones, more than 80% of them seen just once. The specimen sequenced was peripheral blood. The receptors were gathered from a middle-aged woman with COVID-19, enrolled during active disease. Each CDR3 is given with its conserved first and last residue. D genes are given only for firm matches. The size of a clone is reported for some rows only, either as once, few or many, or as a class for expanded clones.

V,D,J,size,length,CDR3,DNA
TRBV25-1,NA,TRBJ2-7,NA,14,CASSRGEVPYEQYF,TGTGCCAGCAGTAGGGGCGAGGTTCCCTACGAGCAGTACTTC
TRBV13,NA,TRBJ2-3,NA,13,CASSLARTDTQYF,TGTGCCAGCAGTTTAGCGAGAACAGATACGCAGTATTTT
TRBV7-3,TRBD1,TRBJ2-3,NA,14,CASSKTGTTDTQYF,TGTGCCAGCAGCAAGACAGGGACGACAGATACGCAGTATTTT
TRBV7-8,NA,TRBJ1-4,few,17,CASSLARVGATNEKLFF,TGTGCCAGCAGCTTAGCACGGGTCGGGGCAACTAATGAAAAACTGTTTTTT
TRBV27,NA,TRBJ2-3,NA,14,CASSSQGHTDTQYF,TGTGCCAGCAGTTCTCAGGGGCACACAGATACGCAGTATTTT
TRBV13,NA,TRBJ2-1,NA,16,CASSSGYRRAYNEQFF,TGTGCCAGCAGCTCCGGGTATCGGAGAGCCTACAATGAGCAGTTCTTC
TRBV4-2,NA,TRBJ2-3,NA,15,CASSQVISSTDTQYF,TGTGCCAGCAGCCAAGTAATAAGCTCCACAGATACGCAGTATTTT
TRBV7-8,TRBD2,TRBJ2-7,few,14,CASSAGLFSYEQYF,TGTGCCAGCAGCGCGGGACTATTCTCCTACGAGCAGTACTTC
TRBV25-1,TRBD2,TRBJ2-3,NA,15,CASSDPGGSLDTQYF,TGTGCCAGCAGTGATCCGGGGGGGTCTTTAGATACGCAGTATTTT
TRBV5-6,TRBD1,TRBJ1-2,NA,14,CASEPRGHSYGYTF,TGTGCCAGCGAACCGAGGGGGCACAGCTATGGCTACACCTTC
TRBV5-6,NA,TRBJ2-1,NA,12,CASSTSRGGQFF,TGTGCCAGCAGCACCTCCCGAGGGGGGCAGTTCTTC
TRBV4-2,NA,TRBJ2-1,few,12,CASSHRGDEQFF,TGTGCCAGCAGCCACAGGGGTGATGAGCAGTTCTTC
TRBV28,NA,TRBJ2-5,NA,14,CASSPLVAAETQYF,TGTGCCAGCAGTCCATTAGTGGCGGCGGAGACCCAGTACTTC
TRBV6-4,NA,TRBJ2-7,NA,12,CARRGRAYEQYF,TGTGCCAGAAGGGGGAGGGCCTACGAGCAGTACTTC
TRBV2,TRBD2,TRBJ2-1,NA,15,CASRGTSGGANEQFF,TGTGCCAGCAGAGGGACTAGCGGGGGGGCAAATGAGCAGTTCTTC
TRBV5-1,NA,TRBJ2-5,NA,13,CASSLAVEETQYF,TGCGCCAGCAGCTTGGCTGTGGAGGAGACCCAGTACTTC
TRBV7-9,NA,TRBJ1-1,NA,14,CASSFQGRNTEAFF,TGTGCCAGCAGCTTTCAGGGTCGGAACACTGAAGCTTTCTTT
TRBV6-1,NA,TRBJ1-1,NA,18,CASSDTLFPQQGNTEAFF,TGTGCCAGCAGTGACACACTCTTCCCACAACAGGGGAACACTGAAGCTTTCTTT
TRBV4-2,TRBD2,TRBJ2-1,once,15,CASSQAGGAYNEQFF,TGTGCCAGCAGCCAAGCGGGAGGGGCATACAATGAGCAGTTCTTC
TRBV4-1,NA,TRBJ1-5,NA,15,CASSLTGGTYQPQHF,TGCGCCAGCAGCCTCACCGGGGGGACTTATCAGCCCCAGCATTTT
TRBV7-2,NA,TRBJ1-1,few,14,CASRRLGGRTEAFF,TGTGCCAGCAGGCGTCTCGGGGGGAGGACTGAAGCTTTCTTT
TRBV5-1,NA,TRBJ1-1,NA,15,CASSPRTAMNTEAFF,TGCGCCAGCAGCCCCCGGACAGCCATGAACACTGAAGCTTTCTTT
TRBV29-1,TRBD1,TRBJ1-1,NA,15,CSVEGTGGLNTEAFF,TGCAGCGTTGAGGGGACAGGGGGGTTGAACACTGAAGCTTTCTTT
TRBV30,NA,TRBJ1-6,NA,14,CAWSSGTTNSPLHF,TGTGCCTGGAGCTCGGGAACCACAAATTCACCCCTCCACTTT
TRBV27,NA,TRBJ2-5,NA,12,CAGFAGPETQYF,TGTGCCGGCTTCGCGGGGCCTGAGACCCAGTACTTC
TRBV4-1,NA,TRBJ2-1,NA,15,CASSLGGGTYNEQFF,TGCGCCAGCAGCTTGGGAGGGGGAACCTACAATGAGCAGTTCTTC
TRBV18,NA,TRBJ1-1,NA,15,CASSRKTNENTEAFF,TGTGCCAGCTCACGTAAAACAAATGAGAACACTGAAGCTTTCTTT
TRBV28,NA,TRBJ1-4,NA,13,CASSRGGGEKLFF,TGTGCCAGCAGCCGCGGGGGAGGCGAAAAACTGTTTTTT
TRBV7-9,NA,TRBJ1-1,NA,16,CASTSGRGRGNTEAFF,TGTGCCAGCACTTCGGGGCGGGGGCGAGGGAACACTGAAGCTTTCTTT
TRBV6-6,NA,TRBJ2-5,NA,15,CASTLTIDYQETQYF,TGTGCCAGCACCCTTACGATTGACTATCAAGAGACCCAGTACTTC
TRBV30,NA,TRBJ1-3,NA,14,CAWSAGIFGNTIYF,TGTGCCTGGAGTGCAGGAATTTTTGGAAACACCATATATTTT
TRBV21-1,NA,TRBJ1-5,NA,13,CASSKASLRPQHF,TGTGCCAGCAGCAAAGCTTCCCTTAGGCCCCAGCATTTT
TRBV2,TRBD2,TRBJ2-1,once,17,CASRRLAGGSLPNEQFF,TGTGCCAGCAGGCGACTAGCGGGGGGAAGCCTACCCAATGAGCAGTTCTTC
TRBV5-6,TRBD2,TRBJ2-2,NA,16,CASSPLAGGYTGELFF,TGTGCCAGCAGCCCCCTAGCGGGAGGCTACACCGGGGAGCTGTTTTTT
TRBV3-1/TRBV3-2,TRBD2,TRBJ2-1,many,15,CASSQGLAFYNEQFF,TGTGCCAGCAGCCAGGGACTAGCTTTCTACAATGAGCAGTTCTTC
TRBV6-5,NA,TRBJ2-2,NA,13,CASSYSILGELFF,TGTGCCAGCAGTTACTCAATCCTCGGGGAGCTGTTTTTT
TRBV5-4,NA,TRBJ1-2,NA,14,CASSLRQIQNGYTF,TGTGCCAGCAGCTTGAGACAAATCCAGAATGGCTACACCTTC
TRBV5-6,TRBD2,TRBJ2-7,NA,16,CASSLRGTIMGYEQYF,TGTGCCAGCAGCCTTCGGGGGACTATCATGGGATACGAGCAGTACTTC
TRBV7-2,NA,TRBJ1-2,NA,15,CASSLAIGFSYGYTF,TGTGCCAGCAGCTTAGCGATCGGGTTTAGCTATGGCTACACCTTC
TRBV30,NA,TRBJ2-3,once,12,CAWSLRTDTQYF,TGTGCCTGGAGTCTTCGTACAGATACGCAGTATTTT
TRBV28,TRBD1,TRBJ1-5,once,14,CASSTGTGNQPQHF,TGTGCCAGCAGCACCGGGACAGGGAATCAGCCCCAGCATTTT
TRBV7-2,TRBD1,TRBJ1-2,NA,15,CASSFAGTGGNGYTF,TGTGCCAGCAGCTTCGCTGGGACAGGGGGCAATGGCTACACCTTC
TRBV4-1,TRBD1,TRBJ1-1,NA,16,CASSQTGTGGNTEAFF,TGCGCCAGCAGCCAAACAGGGACAGGTGGGAACACTGAAGCTTTCTTT
TRBV10-3,TRBD1,TRBJ1-2,NA,14,CATRGEGINYGYTF,TGTGCCACCAGGGGGGAGGGGATTAACTATGGCTACACCTTC
TRBV2,TRBD1,TRBJ2-1,NA,15,CASRGDRGGYNEQFF,TGTGCCAGCAGGGGGGACAGGGGTGGCTACAATGAGCAGTTCTTC
TRBV6-4,TRBD1,TRBJ1-1,NA,13,CASSWDRNTEAFF,TGTGCCAGCAGCTGGGACAGGAACACTGAAGCTTTCTTT
TRBV28,TRBD1,TRBJ1-1,once,13,CASPGSGGTEAFF,TGTGCCAGCCCCGGCTCAGGGGGCACTGAAGCTTTCTTT
TRBV5-6,NA,TRBJ2-7,NA,13,CASSLNGAYEQYF,TGTGCCAGCAGCTTGAACGGAGCCTACGAGCAGTACTTC
TRBV4-1,NA,TRBJ1-2,few,13,CASSQDRYYGYTF,TGCGCCAGCAGCCAAGACAGGTACTATGGCTACACCTTC
TRBV6-2/TRBV6-3,NA,TRBJ2-7,NA,14,CASSFLGGPYEQYF,TGTGCCAGCAGTTTCCTTGGCGGCCCCTACGAGCAGTACTTC
TRBV4-1,NA,TRBJ1-4,NA,15,CASSQDQGTNEKLFF,TGCGCCAGCAGCCAAGATCAGGGAACTAATGAAAAACTGTTTTTT
TRBV25-1,NA,TRBJ1-6,NA,13,CASSGQINSPLHF,TGTGCCAGCAGTGGACAGATTAATTCACCCCTCCACTTT
TRBV18,NA,TRBJ1-3,NA,16,CASSSQTGSSGNTIYF,TGTGCCAGCTCATCCCAGACCGGGAGCTCTGGAAACACCATATATTTT
TRBV18,TRBD1,TRBJ2-1,NA,13,CASSKDRGDEQFF,TGTGCCAGCTCAAAGGACAGGGGAGATGAGCAGTTCTTC
TRBV10-1,NA,TRBJ2-1,few,14,CASSRENRNNEQFF,TGCGCCAGCAGTAGAGAGAACCGTAACAATGAGCAGTTCTTC
TRBV6-6,TRBD1,TRBJ1-6,NA,15,CASGNPQGANSPLHF,TGTGCCAGCGGGAATCCACAGGGGGCTAATTCACCCCTCCACTTT
TRBV4-2,NA,TRBJ2-4,NA,14,CASSQDPGSNIQYF,TGTGCCAGCAGCCAAGATCCGGGGAGCAACATTCAGTACTTC
TRBV6-2/TRBV6-3,TRBD2,TRBJ2-5,NA,18,CASSLGVISGVGQETQYF,TGTGCCAGCAGTCTTGGGGTCATTAGCGGGGTAGGCCAAGAGACCCAGTACTTC
TRBV6-2/TRBV6-3,TRBD1,TRBJ2-6,NA,19,CASSYVGTGDPLGANVLTF,TGTGCCAGCAGTTACGTTGGTACAGGGGACCCACTTGGGGCCAACGTCCTGACTTTC